This paragraph reports one TCR beta chain. Cohorts were assigned according to the clinical history that participants reported. Two negative PCRs, clearance, or symptom resolution had been documented for recovered Cohort 3 donors. The CDR3 loop spans 14 amino acids. V lost 3 bases to trimming and J lost 4 bases; unmatched junction nucleotides: 5. Germline V gene lookup returns CDR1 KGHSH and CDR2 LQKENI. The data are from a study of blood T cell repertoires in COVID-19. Original processing methods: Amplifying reference gene primers gave estimates of nucleated cell counts. The assay was immunoSEQ multiplex PCR, and TCRdb's table has in-frame clones only and misses some. V and J calls and clone size are copied from that table; D and trimming were computed from the DNA. The sample lists roughly 250,000 clones, more than 70% occurring once.

The source is a woman aged 45-59 years who had recovered from COVID-19. Sequenced sample: PBMCs or T cells enriched from blood (not recorded which). The V gene is TRBV18, the J gene TRBJ2-5, with TRBD2 matching over 7 bases. The CDR3 loop reads CASSPKPGGETQYF. DNA for the CDR3: TGTGCCAGCTCACCTAAGCCGGGAGGAGAGACCCAGTACTTC.